Presented here are 2 T cell receptor beta chains from one specimen sequenced in a study of naive and memory T cell subsets. Both TRBC1 and TRBC2 were covered by a beta constant-region primer of two equimolar oligonucleotides. Ligated cDNA was amplified by four rounds of PCR with nested alpha and beta constant-region primers and SP2. TCRdb ran MiXCR on the UMI-ligation and nested PCR reads and lists one entry per CDR3 protein. The sample holds tens of thousands of distinct CDR3 sequences; 9% are singletons and the top ten take about 1.3%. The specimen was naive CD8+ T cells from blood. All receptors derive from a human donor in good health.

This clonotype was detected a few times. V and J are TRBV28 and TRBJ1-5; 8 nucleotides align to TRBD1. Germline CDR1 is MDHEN and CDR2 is SYDVKM. J lost 7 bases, V lost 5 bases, and 10 bases had no gene match. The CDR3 length is 15 residues. In DNA form, the CDR3 reads TGTGCCAGCAGTCCCCAAGGACAGGGTAGGCAGCCCCAGCATTTT. This codes for CASSPQGQGRQPQHF. The full variable domain, completed using reference TRBV28 and TRBJ1-5, is DVKVTQSSRYLVKRTGEKVFLECVQDMDHENMFWYRQDPGLGLRLIYFSYDVKMKEKGDIPEGYSVSREKKERFSLILESASTNQTSMYLCASSPQGQGRQPQHFGDGTRLSIL.

The rearrangement joins TRBV27 to TRBJ1-1, with D perhaps TRBD1 (6 bases). Trimming stripped 3 bases from V and 0 bases from J, with 11 bases between. This CDR3 is 15 amino acids long. Germline CDR1 is MNHEY and CDR2 is SMNVEV (reference sequence). The CDR3: CASSFLQGLNTEAFF. CDR3 nucleotide sequence: TGTGCCAGCAGTTTCTTACAGGGTCTGAACACTGAAGCTTTCTTT.